This TCR beta chain derives from a study of blood T cells in healthy people across ages. Donors ranged from about 6 to 95 years old and were healthy Caucasians in Russia. A note on this clonotype: Its antigen is not known.

The length of the CDR3 is 16 residues. The germline gives CDR1 MNHEY, CDR2 SVGAGI. Then a second PCR, running roughly 7 to 11 cycles, was carried out with a sample-barcoded 5' primer and a J-beta primer mix. TCRdb independently ran MiXCR on the 5' RACE reads; one entry per CDR3 protein. The sample holds about 510,000 distinct CDR3 sequences; roughly a quarter are singletons and the top ten take under 4.5%. General study results and limits: Versus aged donors, long-lived donors had higher diversity and more naive CD4+ cells. It was found that TCR beta diversity correlated strongly with the percentage of naive T cells.

These sequences were also reported in another study, on T cells of mothers and their children. That work states: Every mother produced more than 10 million TCR beta CDR3 reads, whereas every child provided several million.

Specimen: blood. The clonotype was recovered from a boy under 10 years old in good health. The chain is built from TRBV6-5 and TRBJ2-7; D possibly corresponds to TRBD1 (5 bases). The J call could be wrong; TRBJ2-5 is a better fit for the DNA end. The CDR3 bases are TGTGCCAGCAGTTACAATACAGGAGCACTGCGAGAGACCCAGTACTTC. It specifies CASSYNTGALRETQYF.